This entry features one T cell receptor (beta chain) sequence. The germline V gene encodes CDR1 LGHDT and CDR2 YNNKEL (reference sequence). CDR3 length: 16 residues. With 4 bases clipped from V and 9 bases from J, the junction kept 13 bases outside the gene matches. This specimen belongs to a study of blood T cell repertoires in COVID-19. Study context: Material from acute and convalescent COVID-19 was sourced from the United States, Italy and Spain. PBMCs, B-cell-depleted T cells, or T cells provided the cDNA or gDNA that made up the material.

Per the original data handling: Amplification of reference gene primers provided the estimated nucleated cell counts. Sequencing used immunoSEQ multiplex PCR; TCRdb keeps in-frame clones, though not all of them. Clonal size and the V and J genes are those of that table, whereas D and trimming came from the DNA. The sample lists 300,000 or so clones, roughly 88% occurring once. The sequence derives from a woman between 50 and 59 years old with acute or convalescent COVID-19. This chain connects TRBV3-1 (or the pseudogene TRBV3-2) to TRBJ2-4, with 9 bases identical to TRBD2. The material sequenced was peripheral blood. Written as DNA, the CDR3 is TGTGCCAGCAGCCCCGCGGCGGGAGGGCGGAACGGCATTCAGTACTTC. This sequence encodes CASSPAAGGRNGIQYF.